This TCR beta chain comes out of a study of T cell repertoires in cytomegalovirus infection. Study context: HLA-B-restricted CMV epitopes that are well studied, plus recently identified HLA-C-restricted ones, were used by the study. Through public TCR beta signatures, both CMV infection and matching HLA type were indicated. General observations from the study: The ex vivo response showed dominance by HLA-C-restricted CMV-specific TCR beta clonotypes.

CDR3 size: 16 residues. The V and J ends lost 4 bases and 3 bases, in that order; junction bases with no gene match: 8. Germline V gene sequence: CDR1 SGHVT, CDR2 SQSDAQ. About this clonotype itself: Its target is not known.

TCRdb reprocessed the reads via MiXCR and lists one record per CDR3 protein. This sample yields approximately 910,000 distinct CDR3 sequences, of which around 30% are seen a single time; over 12% belongs to the top ten. The chain uses TRBV7-4 and TRBJ2-5; 10 bases fit TRBD1. This receptor was identified in a human donor in good health (CMV status not recorded). Some clones in this sample may be carry-over from other donors' samples. This specimen was cultured CD8+ T cells from PBMCs, taken from culture after CMV antigen stimulation. The CDR3 sequence: CASSSTAGTGEETQYF. CDR3 DNA: TGTGCCAGCAGCTCAACTGCCGGGACAGGGGAAGAGACCCAGTACTTC.